The 30 T cell receptor beta chains below come from one sample, sequenced in a study of CD8 T cells in ankylosing spondylitis. Study-level points and caveats: There was a TCR beta motif, made of eight highly homologous variants, that appeared characteristic of ankylosing spondylitis blood.

Their cognate antigens are unknown. Via MiXCR, TCRdb re-called the 5' RACE reads, giving one row per CDR3 protein. The sample yields fewer than 550,000 distinct CDR3 sequences, over 4% seen once. Sample: blood, either unsorted or a sorted T cell fraction (not recorded which). These receptors were taken from a male donor with ankylosing spondylitis.

To note about this clonotype: Germline is not matched at one junction end, which may reflect a read error. The chain combines TRBV2 with TRBJ2-2; D perhaps matches TRBD2 (6 bases). The CDR3 is made up of 12 amino acids. Germline V lookup: CDR1 SNHLY, CDR2 FYNNEI. The CDR3 coding sequence is TGTGCCAGCACGGGGAACACCGGGGGGCTGTTTTTT. Protein product: CASTGNTGGLFF.

This clonotype appeared many times. This chain connects TRBV9 to TRBJ2-6; TRBD1 aligns across 7 bases. The junction had 4 bases not matched to a gene; V was cut back by 5 bases and J by 2 bases. The CDR3 covers 15 residues. Per germline, CDR1 SGDLS and CDR2 YYNGEE. The CDR3 DNA reads as TGTGCCAGCAGTTTGACAGGGACTGGGGCCAACGTCCTGACTTTC. This encodes CASSLTGTGANVLTF. The whole variable domain, remainder taken from reference TRBV9 and TRBJ2-6, is DSGVTQTPKHLITATGQRVTLRCSPRSGDLSVYWYQQSLDQGLQFLIQYYNGEERAKGNILERFSAQQFPDLHSELNLSSLELGDSALYFCASSLTGTGANVLTFGAGSRLTVL.

This clonotype showed up many times. The chain has TRBV12-3 or TRBV12-4 and TRBJ1-1; tentatively, D is TRBD1 (5 bases). Trimming cost V 6 bases and J 4 bases, with 12 bases left between them. The CDR3 runs 13 residues. In DNA form, the CDR3 reads TGTGCCAGCAGCCGGGACGTCGGCACTGAAGCTTTCTTT. Amino acid sequence: CASSRDVGTEAFF.

This clonotype was seen ten or more times. CDR3 sequence: CASSAGRQGQPQHF. The CDR3, as DNA: TGCGCCAGCAGCGCGGGACGGCAAGGACAGCCCCAGCATTTT. This sequence joins TRBV5-1 and TRBJ1-5; a weak D match, TRBD1 (5 bases). Per germline, CDR1 SGHRS and CDR2 YFSETQ. The V end was cut by 4 bases, the J end by 7 bases, with 15 bases between. There are 14 residues in the CDR3.

The sample holds many counts of this clonotype. This chain connects TRBV10-3 to TRBJ2-3; 10 bases map to TRBD2. This CDR3 comprises 18 residues. CDR1 is ENHRY and CDR2 is SYGVKD in the germline V gene. With 3 bases clipped from V and 2 bases from J, the junction kept 11 bases outside the gene matches. For the CDR3, the DNA is TGTGCCATCAGTGACAGGTGGAGCGGGAGGGCATACACAGATACGCAGTATTTT. Encoded protein: CAISDRWSGRAYTDTQYF.

This sequence joins TRBV20-1 and TRBJ1-2; TRBD1 aligns across 8 bases. Looked up from germline, CDR1 is DFQATT and CDR2 is SNEGSKA (reference sequence). Unmatched junction bases numbered 7, after V lost 0 bases and J lost 4 bases. The CDR3 consists of 15 residues. The DNA for the CDR3 is TGCAGTGCTAGAGATCTGGACAGGGTGGGCTATGGCTACACCTTC. This gives the protein CSARDLDRVGYGYTF.

This clonotype was recorded many times. The chain employs TRBV7-9 and TRBJ1-4, with 7 bases matching TRBD1. CDR1 and CDR2 from the germline V gene are SEHNR and FQNEAQ (reference sequence). With 3 bases clipped from V and 0 bases from J, the junction kept 4 bases outside the gene matches. The CDR3 runs to 16 residues. The CDR3 region is CASSFGQAATNEKLFF. As DNA, the CDR3 is TGTGCCAGCAGCTTCGGACAGGCGGCAACTAATGAAAAACTGTTTTTT.

This clonotype was seen many times. The chain recombines TRBV5-1 with TRBJ2-6; D is uncertain. Germline V gene sequence: CDR1 SGHRS, CDR2 YFSETQ. The CDR3 has 14 amino acids. V lost 1 base to trimming and J lost 0 bases, with 2 bases between them. The CDR3 DNA is TGCGCCAGCAGCTTGCCCTCTGGGGCCAACGTCCTGACTTTC. It is translated as CASSLPSGANVLTF.

The CDR3 sequence is CASSVVWGDQPQHF. DNA of the CDR3: TGTGCCAGCAGCGTCGTCTGGGGCGATCAGCCCCAGCATTTT. The chain joins TRBV7-2 to TRBJ1-5, with D perhaps matching TRBD1 (5 bases). The CDR3 length is 14 residues. Germline CDR1 is SGHTA and CDR2 is FQGNSA. V was shortened by 5 bases and J by 5 bases, with 13 bases between the two germline ends.

This clonotype was counted many times. V is TRBV6-2 or TRBV6-3 and J is TRBJ1-5, with a tentative D call TRBD1 (5 bases). Germline V lookup: CDR1 MNHEY, CDR2 SVGEGT. There are 15 residues in the CDR3. V lost 6 bases to trimming and J lost 2 bases, with 14 bases between them. The CDR3 coding sequence is TGTGCCAGCAGGAATTTAGGGGTCGGCAATCAGCCCCAGCATTTT. It yields the protein CASRNLGVGNQPQHF.

This clonotype was seen ten or more times. The V call is TRBV6-1, the J call TRBJ2-5; TRBD2 aligns across 12 bases. The CDR3 length is 14 residues. Looked up from germline, CDR1 is MNHNS and CDR2 is SASEGT. V lost 7 bases, J lost 5 bases, and 5 bases stayed unmatched. CDR3 sequence reads: CASTSTSGGETQYF. The CDR3 nucleotides are TGTGCCAGCACCTCGACTAGCGGGGGTGAGACCCAGTACTTC.

Only a few counts were recorded for this clonotype. One end of the junction is discordant with germline, which a read error may explain. This chain connects TRBV12-3 or TRBV12-4 to TRBJ2-1; D remains ambiguous. The CDR3 runs 12 residues. For the CDR3, the DNA is TGTGCCAGCAGTCTCTATCCGGTCCTGGCGGAGTTC. Amino acids: CASSLYPVLAEF.

This clonotype was seen only a few times. The chain uses TRBV6-2 or TRBV6-3 and TRBJ1-6, with unresolved D. There are 16 residues in the CDR3. Germline V lookup: CDR1 MNHEY, CDR2 SVGEGT. With 0 bases removed from V and 7 bases from J, the gap between germline ends came to 13 bases. As DNA, the CDR3 is TGTGCCAGCAGTTACTCCCTGCGCGGAGGAAATTCACCCCTCCACTTT. It specifies CASSYSLRGGNSPLHF.

This clonotype was detected many times. The chain carries TRBV5-1 and TRBJ2-7, with unresolved D. The germline V gene encodes CDR1 SGHRS and CDR2 YFSETQ. The V end lost 4 bases, the J end lost 2 bases, and 10 bases lay between the germline ends. The CDR3 contains 13 residues. CDR3 in amino acids: CASSPPVPYEQYF. The CDR3 DNA follows: TGCGCCAGCAGCCCCCCAGTTCCCTACGAGCAGTACTTC.

This clonotype was observed at least ten times. The chain combines TRBV5-1 with TRBJ2-7, with TRBD1 as a possible D gene (5 bases). Germline V gene sequence: CDR1 SGHRS, CDR2 YFSETQ. The CDR3 has 14 amino acids. V lost 4 bases and J lost 2, with 13 bases in between. The CDR3 here is CASSTRAPAYEQYF. As DNA, the CDR3 is TGCGCCAGCAGCACCAGGGCGCCGGCCTACGAGCAGTACTTC. The variable domain in full, completed from reference TRBV5-1 and TRBJ2-7, reads KAGVTQTPRYLIKTRGQQVTLSCSPISGHRSVSWYQQTPGQGLQFLFEYFSETQRNKGNFPGRFSGRQFSNSRSEMNVSTLELGDSALYLCASSTRAPAYEQYFGPGTRLTVT.

This clonotype was found many times. The rearrangement links TRBV20-1 to TRBJ1-2, with 8 bases fitting TRBD1. The trim removed 6 bases at V and 4 bases at J, leaving 7 bases unmatched. The V gene's germline CDR1 is DFQATT and CDR2 SNEGSKA (reference sequence). CDR3 length equals 13 residues. The CDR3 nucleotides are TGCAGTGCAAGCGGACAGGGAACCTATGGCTACACCTTC. This sequence encodes CSASGQGTYGYTF.

There are many counts of this clonotype. The chain has TRBV5-1 and TRBJ1-6, with D possibly TRBD1 on 6 matching bases. Trimming stripped 0 bases from V and 10 bases from J, with 17 bases between. CDR1 SGHRS and CDR2 YFSETQ come from the germline V gene. The CDR3 has 16 residues. CDR3 nucleotide sequence: TGCGCCAGCAGCTTGGAAGGGGGATACTTAGACTCACCCCTCCACTTT. Protein product: CASSLEGGYLDSPLHF. The full variable domain, rest sourced from reference TRBV5-1 and TRBJ1-6, is KAGVTQTPRYLIKTRGQQVTLSCSPISGHRSVSWYQQTPGQGLQFLFEYFSETQRNKGNFPGRFSGRQFSNSRSEMNVSTLELGDSALYLCASSLEGGYLDSPLHFGNGTRLTVT.

This clonotype occurred many times. The chain has TRBV19 and TRBJ1-1; TRBD1 is a possible D gene (5 bases). Trimming took 7 bases from V and 0 from J, leaving 9 bases between them. The CDR3 has 13 residues. Germline-derived CDR1 and CDR2 are LNHDA and SQIVND (reference sequence). CDR3 DNA: TGTGCCAGTACGGGGCCTATGAACACTGAAGCTTTCTTT. As protein: CASTGPMNTEAFF.

This clonotype was seen many times. The V call is TRBV5-1, the J call TRBJ2-1, with D possibly matching TRBD2 (6 bases). The V gene lost 6 bases and the J gene lost 2 bases, with 15 bases spanning the gap. CDR3 length equals 15 residues. Per the germline V gene, CDR1 is SGHRS and CDR2 is YFSETQ. In DNA, the CDR3 is TGCGCCAGCACTTCCTTAGCGGAGCCCTACAATGAGCAGTTCTTC. This translates into CASTSLAEPYNEQFF.

At least ten counts were recorded for this clonotype. V usage is TRBV7-2 and J usage is TRBJ2-1, with D possibly being TRBD2 (6 bases). CDR3 size: 13 residues. The V end lost 3 bases, the J end lost 5 bases, and 8 bases lay between the germline ends. Germline loops: CDR1 SGHTA, CDR2 FQGNSA. The CDR3 sequence is CASSLGLDNEQFF. In DNA, the CDR3 is TGTGCCAGCAGCTTGGGACTGGACAATGAGCAGTTCTTC.

At least ten counts were recorded for this clonotype. This sequence joins TRBV7-9 and TRBJ1-2; no clear D gene. CDR3 length: 15 residues. Trimming cost V 6 bases and J 0 bases, with 14 bases left between them. CDR1 and CDR2 (germline): SEHNR, FQNEAQ (reference sequence). The DNA of the CDR3 is TGTGCCAGCAGTCTACTCAGACCCACTAACTATGGCTACACCTTC. Translation: CASSLLRPTNYGYTF.

This clonotype was counted many times. The chain is built from TRBV4-1 and TRBJ2-1; 11 nucleotides line up with TRBD2. This CDR3 is built from 16 residues. Trimming cost V 3 bases and J 7 bases; bases outside gene matches: 8. The germline gives CDR1 MGHRA, CDR2 YSYEKL. The CDR3 loop reads CASSHISGRAYNEQFF. CDR3 bases: TGCGCCAGCAGCCATATTAGCGGGAGGGCGTATAATGAGCAGTTCTTC.

For the CDR3, the DNA is TGTGCCAGCAGTTTAGGAGTATCCTACTCCTACGAGCAGTACTTC. It is translated as CASSLGVSYSYEQYF. The chain links TRBV12-3 or TRBV12-4 to TRBJ2-7; no reliable D call. The CDR3 extends over 15 amino acids. Trimming removed 1 base from V and 0 bases from J, with 10 bases in between.

This clonotype was recorded many times. This chain uses TRBV7-6 with TRBJ1-1; a possible D gene is TRBD1 (5 bases). Germline V gives CDR1 SGHVS, CDR2 FNYEAQ. There are 16 residues in the CDR3. V gave up 3 bases and J gave up 2 bases, with 16 bases separating them. The CDR3 is CASSLTEGRGNTEAFF. CDR3 DNA sequence: TGTGCCAGCAGCTTGACGGAGGGAAGGGGTAACACTGAAGCTTTCTTT.

A note on this clonotype: This may stem from a read error, because a much larger clone lies one nucleotide away. This chain connects TRBV7-8 to TRBJ2-3, with 10 nucleotides matching TRBD2. Unmatched junction bases numbered 5, after V lost 1 base and J lost 4 bases. Germline CDR1 and CDR2: SGHVS and FQNEAQ. The CDR3 spans 16 residues. CDR3 in DNA: TGTGCCAGCAGCTTAGTTAGCGGGAGGAGATCAGATACGCAGTATTTT. Translation gives CASSLVSGRRSDTQYF.

This clonotype was counted at least ten times. The chain employs TRBV28 and TRBJ2-5; 7 bases align to TRBD2. J lost 6 bases, V lost 7 bases, and 11 bases had no gene match. The CDR3 contains 14 residues. In germline, CDR1 is MDHEN, CDR2 SYDVKM. The CDR3 is CASTITYGRQTQYF. The CDR3, as DNA: TGTGCCAGCACCATAACCTACGGGAGGCAGACCCAGTACTTC.

This clonotype was seen at least ten times. The chain uses TRBV5-1 and TRBJ2-7, with 9 positions matching TRBD2. CDR3 size: 15 residues. Unmatched junction bases numbered 7, after V lost 4 bases and J lost 2 bases. Looked up from germline, CDR1 is SGHRS and CDR2 is YFSETQ. The CDR3 DNA is TGCGCCAGCAGCCCCAACCCTAGCGGGACCTACGAGCAGTACTTC. The encoded protein is CASSPNPSGTYEQYF. Full variable domain (rest looked up from reference TRBV5-1 and TRBJ2-7): KAGVTQTPRYLIKTRGQQVTLSCSPISGHRSVSWYQQTPGQGLQFLFEYFSETQRNKGNFPGRFSGRQFSNSRSEMNVSTLELGDSALYLCASSPNPSGTYEQYFGPGTRLTVT.

This clonotype was seen a handful of times. The chain carries TRBV7-2 and TRBJ1-3, with D possibly matching TRBD1 (6 bases). Germline values: CDR1 SGHTA, CDR2 FQGNSA. V was shortened by 3 bases and J by 7 bases, with 13 bases between the two germline ends. This CDR3 is built from 14 residues. The CDR3 bases are TGTGCCAGCAGCTTCAACAGGGAAGGGAACACCATATATTTT. Translation gives CASSFNREGNTIYF. Supplemented by reference TRBV7-2 and TRBJ1-3, the full variable domain reads GAGVSQSPSNKVTEKGKDVELRCDPISGHTALYWYRQSLGQGLEFLIYFQGNSAPDKSGLPSDRFSAERTGGSVSTLTIQRTQQEDSAVYLCASSFNREGNTIYFGEGSWLTVV.

The rearrangement joins TRBV7-2 to TRBJ2-6; D may be TRBD2 (5 bases). Looked up from germline, CDR1 is SGHTA and CDR2 is FQGNSA. The CDR3 consists of 16 residues. V was clipped by 3 bases and J by 2 bases, with 11 bases between them. CDR3 in DNA: TGTGCCAGCAGCTTCCTTTCGGGGACTGGGGCCAACGTCCTGACTTTC. Translation gives CASSFLSGTGANVLTF.

The sample holds many counts of this clonotype. The genes are TRBV29-1 and TRBJ2-1; D remains ambiguous. The length of the CDR3 is 16 residues. CDR1 and CDR2 (germline): SQVTM, ANQGSEA. Trimming pared 4 bases from V and 3 bases from J, leaving 19 bases between. The CDR3 spells CSVVWLYTSLYNEQFF. The CDR3 coding sequence is TGCAGCGTTGTATGGCTTTATACCTCCCTCTACAATGAGCAGTTCTTC.